One sample yielded the 29 T cell receptor beta chains listed below, sequenced in a study of T cell responses to AZD1222 COVID-19 vaccine. Clones were read by immunoSEQ multiplex PCR, and TCRdb kept only the in-frame ones, dropping some. The sample holds 150,000 to 180,000 clones, around 90% seen once. The sequencing used peripheral blood, collected on day 0 of AZD1222 vaccination. The origin of the receptors is an adult in good health.

This chain links TRBV2 with TRBJ1-5; D ambiguous. Per the germline V gene, CDR1 is SNHLY and CDR2 is FYNNEI. The CDR3 has 13 amino acids. V gave up 6 bases and J gave up 2 bases, with 8 bases separating them. The CDR3 sequence: CASRDGGNQPQHF. The CDR3 DNA is TGTGCCAGCAGGGACGGTGGCAATCAGCCCCAGCATTTT.

This chain joins TRBV5-1 and TRBJ2-6; weak D call: TRBD1 (6 bases). CDR1 is SGHRS, CDR2 YFSETQ, per germline. The CDR3 totals 15 residues. The V end was cut by 2 bases, the J end by 2 bases, with 8 bases between. CDR3 sequence (DNA): TGCGCCAGCAGCTTTCCAGGGGCTGGGGCCAACGTCCTGACTTTC. Amino acid sequence: CASSFPGAGANVLTF.

The CDR3: CASSPQNEQYF. The DNA for the CDR3 is TGTGCCAGCTCACCACAGAACGAGCAGTACTTC. V and J are TRBV18 and TRBJ2-7; D gene uncertain. V lost 1 base, J lost 5 bases, and 3 bases lay in between. Germline V gene sequence: CDR1 KGHSH, CDR2 LQKENI. The CDR3 totals 11 residues.

The V call is TRBV5-1, the J call TRBJ1-2; D not certain. The CDR3 consists of 15 residues. V was trimmed by 4 bases and J by 2 bases, leaving 15 bases between them. Germline-derived CDR1 and CDR2 are SGHRS and YFSETQ. CDR3 in DNA: TGCGCCAGCAGCCCCGGTTTGGGGTCCAACTATGGCTACACCTTC. The encoded protein is CASSPGLGSNYGYTF.

The V call is TRBV18, the J call TRBJ2-2, with 9 bases fitting TRBD2. V was pared by 2 bases and J by 6 bases, with 4 bases of the junction left unmatched. Germline values: CDR1 KGHSH, CDR2 LQKENI. This CDR3 spans 15 amino acids. CDR3 sequence reads: CASSPIGTSSGELFF. In DNA form, the CDR3 reads TGTGCCAGCTCACCAATCGGGACTAGCTCCGGGGAGCTGTTTTTT.

The gene calls are TRBV7-8 and TRBJ1-5; possible D gene TRBD1, 5 bases. V was clipped by 5 bases and J by 3 bases, with 11 bases between them. Germline CDR1 is SGHVS and CDR2 is FQNEAQ. The length of the CDR3 is 14 residues. DNA for the CDR3: TGTGCCAGCAGCATGCAGGGCCCCAATCAGCCCCAGCATTTT. Translation: CASSMQGPNQPQHF.

This chain uses TRBV30 with TRBJ1-5, with D unclear. Germline CDR1 reads GTSNPN; CDR2 reads SVGIG (reference sequence). This CDR3 has 15 residues. Trimming took off 0 bases at V and 3 bases at J, with 12 bases between the two ends. In nucleotides, the CDR3 is TGTGCCTGGAGTGTCGGCGTCCGAGACAATCAGCCCCAGCATTTT. Its translation is CAWSVGVRDNQPQHF.

The chain uses TRBV7-8 and TRBJ1-2, with no clear D. V lost 5 bases to trimming and J lost 9 bases, with 16 bases between them. CDR3 length: 13 amino acids. Germline CDR1 is SGHVS and CDR2 is FQNEAQ. CDR3 region: CASSLTGFGSYTF. For the CDR3, the DNA is TGTGCCAGCAGCCTTACGGGGTTCGGTAGCTACACCTTC.

Here the CDR3 reads CASSPSRLPKYGYTF. The CDR3 DNA reads TGTGCCAGCAGCCCATCGCGGCTCCCGAAGTATGGCTACACCTTC. V is TRBV7-8 and J is TRBJ1-2, with no clear D. Trimming cost V 5 bases and J 5 bases, with 18 bases left between them. CDR1 SGHVS and CDR2 FQNEAQ come from the germline V gene. The CDR3 sequence is 15 residues long.

The chain couples TRBV9 to TRBJ1-1; no firm D call. The germline V gene encodes CDR1 SGDLS and CDR2 YYNGEE. V lost 5 bases to trimming and J lost 4 bases, with 18 bases between them. The CDR3 covers 15 residues. The CDR3, as DNA: TGTGCCAGCAGTCGAGGTCCGAGGCGAGGCACTGAAGCTTTCTTT. Translation gives CASSRGPRRGTEAFF.

This chain uses TRBV5-6 with TRBJ1-1; D is possibly TRBD1 (6 bases). Trimming removed 0 bases at V and 1 base at J, with 10 bases between. The CDR3 contains 15 residues. Per germline, CDR1 SGHDT and CDR2 YYEEEE. The CDR3 DNA follows: TGTGCCAGCAGCTTGGATGGCAGGGGGAACACTGAAGCTTTCTTT. Encoded protein: CASSLDGRGNTEAFF.

The chain recombines TRBV10-3 with TRBJ1-5; maybe TRBD1 (5 bases). The germline V gene has CDR1 ENHRY and CDR2 SYGVKD. CDR3 length equals 13 residues. Trimming cost V 4 bases and J 6 bases, with 10 bases left between them. CDR3 protein: CAISGGRGQPQHF. The CDR3 DNA reads TGTGCCATCAGTGGGGGAAGGGGTCAGCCCCAGCATTTT.

The chain joins TRBV7-3 to TRBJ1-5; no clear D. Looked up from germline, CDR1 is SGHTA and CDR2 is FQGTGA. CDR3 length: 13 amino acids. With 8 bases removed from V and 3 bases from J, the gap between germline ends came to 11 bases. The CDR3 coding sequence is TGTGCCAGCGCTAGGGATCCCAATCAGCCCCAGCATTTT. Its protein product is CASARDPNQPQHF.

The chain is built from TRBV10-2 and TRBJ2-5; no clear D gene. CDR1 and CDR2 (germline): WSHSY, SAAADI. The CDR3 has 10 residues. The ends were cut back, 6 bases at V and 10 bases at J, with 9 bases in the middle. The CDR3 DNA follows: TGCGCCAGCAGCTGGGCGAACCAGTACTTC. This encodes CASSWANQYF.

V usage is TRBV4-3 and J usage is TRBJ2-1, with 9 nucleotides matching TRBD2. The CDR3 totals 17 residues. The germline CDR1 and CDR2 sequences are LGHNA and YSLEER. J gave up 5 bases and V 4 bases, and 12 bases lay outside the gene matches. The CDR3 protein is CASSPASGVYRNNEQFF. CDR3 sequence (DNA): TGCGCCAGCAGCCCCGCTAGCGGGGTGTATAGGAACAATGAGCAGTTCTTC.

The gene calls are TRBV27 and TRBJ1-2; TRBD1 matches 7 bases. CDR3 length: 15 amino acids. Germline V gene sequence: CDR1 MNHEY, CDR2 SMNVEV (reference sequence). The trim removed 4 bases at V and 5 bases at J, leaving 10 bases unmatched. As DNA, the CDR3 is TGTGCCAGCAGTTCAACAGGGGAGCAAGGGTATGGCTACACCTTC. Translating gives CASSSTGEQGYGYTF.

This chain links TRBV28 with TRBJ2-1, with 14 positions matching TRBD2. Germline-derived CDR1 and CDR2 are MDHEN and SYDVKM. The CDR3 contains 20 residues. The ends lost 6 bases at V and 8 bases at J; junction bases unmatched: 21. The CDR3 region has the DNA TGTGCCAGCAGACTTAGGGGCGGACGATTGGGACTAGCGGGAGTGGATGAGCAGTTCTTC. This gives the protein CASRLRGGRLGLAGVDEQFF.

V usage is TRBV6-4 and J usage is TRBJ1-2, with a tentative D call TRBD1 (6 bases). The length of the CDR3 is 14 residues. Trimming cost V 5 bases and J 8 bases, with 18 bases left between them. The germline V gene has CDR1 MRHNA and CDR2 SNTAGT. For the CDR3, the DNA is TGTGCCAGCAGTCCCAGGGGTGGTCCGGACGGCTACACCTTC. It is translated as CASSPRGGPDGYTF.

The V and J genes are TRBV9 and TRBJ1-6; 8 positions match TRBD1. Germline CDR1 and CDR2: SGDLS and YYNGEE. The CDR3 consists of 15 residues. V lost 3 bases to trimming and J lost 10 bases; unmatched junction nucleotides: 9. CDR3 loop: CASSGGIQGDSPLHF. The CDR3, as DNA: TGTGCCAGCAGCGGGGGGATACAGGGGGACTCACCCCTCCACTTT.

V gene TRBV5-1 combines with J gene TRBJ1-4; 9 bases fit TRBD1. The CDR3 loop spans 13 amino acids. Germline loops: CDR1 SGHRS, CDR2 YFSETQ. The V and J ends lost 4 bases and 8 bases, in that order; junction bases with no gene match: 3. CDR3 DNA sequence: TGCGCCAGCAGCCCGGGACAGGGCGAAAAACTGTTTTTT. This gives the protein CASSPGQGEKLFF.

The CDR3 here is CASSQGSETQYF. As DNA, the CDR3 is TGTGCCAGTTCTCAGGGGTCGGAGACCCAGTACTTC. The V and J genes are TRBV6-6 and TRBJ2-5; TRBD1 might be the D (6 bases). The germline gives CDR1 MNHNY, CDR2 SVGAGI (reference sequence). The CDR3 contains 12 residues. Trimming took off 9 bases at V and 5 bases at J, with 13 bases between the two ends.

The genes are TRBV7-9 and TRBJ1-6; 8 bases are a match to TRBD1. V was pared by 3 bases and J by 11 bases, with 6 bases of the junction left unmatched. From germline, CDR1 is SEHNR and CDR2 FQNEAQ (reference sequence). There are 14 residues in the CDR3. CDR3 region: CASSLANRGTPLHF. In DNA, the CDR3 is TGTGCCAGCAGCTTGGCGAACAGGGGGACACCCCTCCACTTT. Full variable domain (missing parts from reference TRBV7-9 and TRBJ1-6): DTGVSQNPRHKITKRGQNVTFRCDPISEHNRLYWYRQTLGQGPEFLTYFQNEAQLEKSRLLSDRFSAERPKGSFSTLEIQRTEQGDSAMYLCASSLANRGTPLHFGNGTRLTVT.

The chain links TRBV18 to TRBJ1-3; 9 bases align to TRBD1. There are 15 residues in the CDR3. Trimming took 6 bases from V and 4 from J; bases not matched to a gene: 7. Per the germline V gene, CDR1 is KGHSH and CDR2 is LQKENI. The CDR3 here is CASSQGQGHGNTIYF. The DNA of the CDR3 is TGTGCCAGCTCTCAAGGACAGGGGCACGGAAACACCATATATTTT. The full variable domain, with the rest looked up from reference TRBV18 and TRBJ1-3, is NAGVMQNPRHLVRRRGQEARLRCSPMKGHSHVYWYRQLPEEGLKFMVYLQKENIIDESGMPKERFSAEFPKEGPSILRIQQVVRGDSAAYFCASSQGQGHGNTIYFGEGSWLTVV.

The chain carries TRBV28 and TRBJ1-2; 12 bases align to TRBD1. CDR3 length: 15 residues. The ends lost 6 bases at V and 8 bases at J; junction bases unmatched: 10. Germline-derived CDR1 and CDR2 are MDHEN and SYDVKM. CDR3 nucleotides: TGTGCCAGCAGCGCCCCGGGACAGGGGGCGCGAGGCTACACCTTC. Protein product: CASSAPGQGARGYTF.

The chain is built from TRBV27 and TRBJ2-7; tentative D call: TRBD1 (6 bases). Germline V lookup: CDR1 MNHEY, CDR2 SMNVEV (reference sequence). Between the trimmed V and J ends, which lost 5 bases and 0 bases, there was a span of 11 bases. There are 14 residues in the CDR3. The DNA for the CDR3 is TGTGCCAGCAGTCTAAACAGGGACTCCTACGAGCAGTACTTC. Amino acids: CASSLNRDSYEQYF.

This clone was seen only a few times. This rearrangement joins TRBV9 to TRBJ1-3; D not resolved. CDR1 is SGDLS and CDR2 is YYNGEE in the germline V gene. CDR3 length: 15 residues. V shed 0 bases and J shed 0 bases, with 7 bases lying between them. For the CDR3, the DNA is TGTGCCAGCAGCGTAGGTGGCCTCTCTGGAAACACCATATATTTT. Translating it yields CASSVGGLSGNTIYF.

This clone has only one observation. The chain recombines TRBV19 with TRBJ1-5, with TRBD1 matching over 7 bases. The junction had 10 bases not matched to a gene; V was cut back by 4 bases and J by 7 bases. This CDR3 is 15 amino acids long. In germline, CDR1 is LNHDA, CDR2 SQIVND (reference sequence). CDR3 in DNA: TGTGCCAGTAGTACGACAGGGAGTAGGGACCAGCCCCAGCATTTT. Translation gives CASSTTGSRDQPQHF.

The chain combines TRBV5-1 with TRBJ2-1; tentatively, D is TRBD1 or TRBD2 (5 bases each). Trimming shortened V by 3 bases and J by 11 bases, and 18 bases separated the two germline ends. Germline assignment: CDR1 SGHRS and CDR2 YFSETQ. The CDR3 loop spans 14 amino acids. CDR3 nucleotides: TGCGCCAGCAGCTCCACCGGGACGGAAGATAAGCAGTTCTTC. This codes for CASSSTGTEDKQFF.

The chain carries TRBV10-3 and TRBJ2-7; a weak D match, TRBD1 (6 bases). The CDR3 covers 17 residues. V lost 7 bases and J lost 5, with 27 bases in between. Germline V gene sequence: CDR1 ENHRY, CDR2 SYGVKD. CDR3 region: CAIKGTEGTIGFHEQYF. Here the CDR3 DNA reads TGTGCCATCAAAGGAACTGAGGGGACAATCGGTTTTCACGAGCAGTACTTC.